This T cell receptor (beta chain) was profiled in a study of shared clonotypes between healthy human individuals. Study at large: CD4 naive cells filled three plates per donor, CD4 memory three, CD8 naive two and CD8 memory one.

TCRdb keeps only in-frame clones here, not all; method: immunoSEQ multiplex PCR. The sample yields over 850,000 clones, around 78% seen once. On this clone itself: What it recognizes is unknown.

Whole-study results and caveats: Compared with memory subsets, naive subsets generally had larger estimated richness. A few donors showed sharing of approximately 5% of naive CD4 clonotypes.

Those who donated were healthy HIV-negative adults, with no recent acute infections or vaccinations reported. V lost 4 bases and J lost 6, with 11 bases in between. This CDR3 has 12 amino acids. Germline CDR1 reads SGHNT; CDR2 reads YYREEE (reference sequence). This sequence joins TRBV5-4 and TRBJ2-7, with D maybe TRBD1 (6 bases). The source of this sequence is a young man in good health. Some clones in this sample may be carry-over from other donors' samples. Sequencing was performed on memory CD4+ T cells from PBMCs. The subset here: CD45RA-negative fraction. CDR3 residues: CASSLQGTEQYF. Here the CDR3 DNA reads TGTGCCAGCAGCCTGCAGGGGACCGAGCAGTACTTC.